The source of this T cell receptor (beta chain) is a study of T cells in Graves' hyperthyroidism and ophthalmopathy. Germline V CDR1 and CDR2: SGHTA, FQGNSA. CDR3 length equals 16 residues. The V and J ends lost 1 base and 2 bases respectively, with 9 bases between them. It was uncontrolled infection, other autoimmune disease, pregnancy or lactation that excluded patients. Study-wide results and caveats: In the blood, most expanded thyroid clonotypes above 0.001 appeared as well. A model built on 13 V-J features separated ophthalmopathy from stable hyperthyroidism. Ophthalmopathy, as predicted by the model, came a median approximately 6.5 months after the prediction.

This clonotype came up many times. Its target is not known. Amplified TCR beta CDR3 regions came from RNA transcripts. TCR CDR3 regions were first amplified by RT-PCR with HTBI primers. TCRdb reanalysed the multiplex PCR reads using MiXCR and keeps one entry per CDR3 protein. Of 250,000 to 350,000 distinct CDR3 sequences detected, 16% appear once; the ten largest clones hold around a third. Source material: blood. This TCR was sampled from a man aged 25-45 years with Graves' hyperthyroidism. The V call is TRBV7-2, the J call TRBJ2-6; D remains unclear. DNA of the CDR3: TGTGCCAGCAGCTTAGATTGGGCAGCTGGGGCCAACGTCCTGACTTTC. Residues: CASSLDWAAGANVLTF.